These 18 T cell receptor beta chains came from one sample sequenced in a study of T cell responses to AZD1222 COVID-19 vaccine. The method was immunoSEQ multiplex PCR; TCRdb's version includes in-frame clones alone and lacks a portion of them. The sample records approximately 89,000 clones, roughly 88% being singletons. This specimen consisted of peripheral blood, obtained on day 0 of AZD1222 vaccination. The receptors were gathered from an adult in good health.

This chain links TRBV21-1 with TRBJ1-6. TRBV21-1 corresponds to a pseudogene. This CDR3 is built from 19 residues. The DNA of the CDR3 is TGTGCCAGCAGCAGCAGGGACCCCCTAATCGGCTCCTATAATTCACCCCTCCACTTT. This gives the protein CASSSRDPLIGSYNSPLHF.

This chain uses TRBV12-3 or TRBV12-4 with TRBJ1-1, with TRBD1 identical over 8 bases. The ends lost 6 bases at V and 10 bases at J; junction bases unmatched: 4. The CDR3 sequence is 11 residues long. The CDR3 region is CASRRTGLAFF. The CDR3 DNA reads TGTGCCAGCAGACGGACAGGGTTAGCTTTCTTT.

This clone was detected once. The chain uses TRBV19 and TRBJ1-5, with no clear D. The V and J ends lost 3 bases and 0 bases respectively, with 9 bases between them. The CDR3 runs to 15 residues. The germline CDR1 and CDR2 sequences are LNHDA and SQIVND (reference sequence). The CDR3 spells CASSIVLYSNQPQHF. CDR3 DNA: TGTGCCAGTAGTATCGTCCTTTATAGCAATCAGCCCCAGCATTTT.

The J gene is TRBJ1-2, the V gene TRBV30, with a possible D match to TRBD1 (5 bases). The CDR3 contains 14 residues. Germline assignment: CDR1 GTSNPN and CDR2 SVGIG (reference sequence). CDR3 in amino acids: CAAPGLTANYGYTF. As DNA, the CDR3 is TGTGCGGCCCCGGGGCTTACGGCTAACTATGGCTACACCTTC.

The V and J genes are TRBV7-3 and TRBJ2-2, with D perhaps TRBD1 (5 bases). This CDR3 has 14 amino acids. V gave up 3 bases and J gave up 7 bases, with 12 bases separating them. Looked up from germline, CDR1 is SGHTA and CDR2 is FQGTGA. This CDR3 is CASSFSDQGGELFF. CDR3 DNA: TGTGCCAGCAGCTTCTCGGATCAGGGCGGGGAGCTGTTTTTT.

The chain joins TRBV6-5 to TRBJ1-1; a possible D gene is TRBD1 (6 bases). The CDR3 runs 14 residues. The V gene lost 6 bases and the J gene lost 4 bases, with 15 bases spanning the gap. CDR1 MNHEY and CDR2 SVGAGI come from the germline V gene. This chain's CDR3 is CASSRRRGGTEAFF. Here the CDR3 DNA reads TGTGCCAGCAGCCGACGGAGGGGGGGCACTGAAGCTTTCTTT.

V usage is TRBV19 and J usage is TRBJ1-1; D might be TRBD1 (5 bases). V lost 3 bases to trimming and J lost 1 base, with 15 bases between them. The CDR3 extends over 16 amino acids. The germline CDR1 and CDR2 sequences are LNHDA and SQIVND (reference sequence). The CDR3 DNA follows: TGTGCCAGTAGTATCGGAAGGGGTTTAGAGAACACTGAAGCTTTCTTT. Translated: CASSIGRGLENTEAFF.

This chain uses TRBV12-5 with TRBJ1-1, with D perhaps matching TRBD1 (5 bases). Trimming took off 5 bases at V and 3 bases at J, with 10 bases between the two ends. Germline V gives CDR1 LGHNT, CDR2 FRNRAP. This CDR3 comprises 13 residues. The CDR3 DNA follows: TGTGCTAGTGGTCCCGACAGTTACACTGAAGCTTTCTTT. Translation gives CASGPDSYTEAFF.

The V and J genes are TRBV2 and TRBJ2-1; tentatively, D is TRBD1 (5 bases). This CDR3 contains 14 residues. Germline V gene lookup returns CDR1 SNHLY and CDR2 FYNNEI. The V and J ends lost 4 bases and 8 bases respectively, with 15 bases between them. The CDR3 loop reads CASSGRQGRDEQFF. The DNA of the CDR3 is TGTGCCAGCAGTGGACGGCAGGGTAGGGATGAGCAGTTCTTC.

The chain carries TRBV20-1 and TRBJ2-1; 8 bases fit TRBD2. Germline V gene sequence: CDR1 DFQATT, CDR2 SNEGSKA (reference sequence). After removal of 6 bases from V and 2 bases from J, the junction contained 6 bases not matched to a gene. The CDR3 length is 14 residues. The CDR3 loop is CSASYGGAYNEQFF. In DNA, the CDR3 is TGCAGTGCCAGTTACGGGGGGGCCTACAATGAGCAGTTCTTC.

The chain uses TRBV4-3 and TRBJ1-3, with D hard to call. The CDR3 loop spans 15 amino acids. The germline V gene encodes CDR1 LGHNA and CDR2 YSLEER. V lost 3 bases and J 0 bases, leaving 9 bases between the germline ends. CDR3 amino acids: CASSHSSVSGNTIYF. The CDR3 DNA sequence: TGCGCCAGCAGCCACAGCAGTGTCTCTGGAAACACCATATATTTT.

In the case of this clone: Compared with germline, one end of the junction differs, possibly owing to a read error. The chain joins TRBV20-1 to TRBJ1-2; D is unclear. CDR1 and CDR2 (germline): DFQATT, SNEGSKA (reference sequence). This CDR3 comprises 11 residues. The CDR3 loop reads CSVRSRYGYTF. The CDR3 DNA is TGCAGTGTTAGAAGCCGATATGGCTACACCTTC.

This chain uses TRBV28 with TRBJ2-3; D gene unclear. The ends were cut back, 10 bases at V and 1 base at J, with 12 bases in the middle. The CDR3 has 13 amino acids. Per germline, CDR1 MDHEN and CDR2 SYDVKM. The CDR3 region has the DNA TGTGCCACCTCAGAACGGGGCACAGATACGCAGTATTTT. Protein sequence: CATSERGTDTQYF.

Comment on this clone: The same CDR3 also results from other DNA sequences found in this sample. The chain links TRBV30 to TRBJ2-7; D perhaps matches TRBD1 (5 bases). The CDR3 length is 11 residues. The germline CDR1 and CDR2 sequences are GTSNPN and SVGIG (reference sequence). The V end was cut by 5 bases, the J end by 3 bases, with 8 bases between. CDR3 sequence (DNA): TGTGCCTGGTCAGACAGCTACGAGCAGTACTTC. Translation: CAWSDSYEQYF. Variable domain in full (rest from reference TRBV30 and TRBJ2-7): SQTIHQWPATLVQPVGSPLSLECTVEGTSNPNLYWYRQAAGRGLQLLFYSVGIGQISSEVPQNLSASRPQDRQFILSSKKLLLSDSGFYLCAWSDSYEQYFGPGTRLTVT.

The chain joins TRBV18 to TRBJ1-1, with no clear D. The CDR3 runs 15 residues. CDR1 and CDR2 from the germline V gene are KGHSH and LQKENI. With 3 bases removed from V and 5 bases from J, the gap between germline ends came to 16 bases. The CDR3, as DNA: TGTGCCAGCTCACCGATCGTTTGGGCGAGAACTGAAGCTTTCTTT. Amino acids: CASSPIVWARTEAFF.

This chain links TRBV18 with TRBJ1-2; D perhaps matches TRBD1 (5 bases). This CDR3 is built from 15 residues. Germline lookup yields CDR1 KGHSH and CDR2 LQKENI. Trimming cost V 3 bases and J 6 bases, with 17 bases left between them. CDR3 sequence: CASSPRDSPSDGYTF. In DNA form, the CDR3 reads TGTGCCAGCTCACCCAGAGACAGTCCGTCGGATGGCTACACCTTC. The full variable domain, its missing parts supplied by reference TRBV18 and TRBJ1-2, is NAGVMQNPRHLVRRRGQEARLRCSPMKGHSHVYWYRQLPEEGLKFMVYLQKENIIDESGMPKERFSAEFPKEGPSILRIQQVVRGDSAAYFCASSPRDSPSDGYTFGSGTRLTVV.

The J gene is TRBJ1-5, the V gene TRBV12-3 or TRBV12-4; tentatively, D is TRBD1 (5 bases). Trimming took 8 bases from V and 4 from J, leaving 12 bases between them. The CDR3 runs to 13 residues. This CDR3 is CASQWGGNQPQHF. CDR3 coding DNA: TGTGCCAGCCAATGGGGGGGGAATCAGCCCCAGCATTTT.

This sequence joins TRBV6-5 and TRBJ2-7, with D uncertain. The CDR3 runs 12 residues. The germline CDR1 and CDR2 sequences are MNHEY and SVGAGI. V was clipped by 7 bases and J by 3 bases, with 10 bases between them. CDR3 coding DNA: TGTGCCAGCATGGGGAACAGCTACGAGCAGTACTTC. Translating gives CASMGNSYEQYF.